These 26 T cell receptor beta chains originate from one sample sequenced in a study of T cell responses to AZD1222 COVID-19 vaccine. Assay: immunoSEQ multiplex PCR; the TCRdb copy retains only in-frame clones and omits some. Of under 150,000 clones in the sample, approximately 85% were seen once. The starting material was peripheral blood, obtained on day 0 of MenACWY control vaccination. All receptors derive from an adult in good health.

The chain is built from TRBV6-6 and TRBJ2-6, with no clear D. This CDR3 comprises 16 residues. V lost 0 bases, J lost 0 bases, and 6 bases lay in between. CDR1 is MNHNY and CDR2 is SVGAGI in the germline V gene (reference sequence). The DNA of the CDR3 is TGTGCCAGCAGTTACTCTTCTGGCTCTGGGGCCAACGTCCTGACTTTC. It specifies CASSYSSGSGANVLTF.

V usage is TRBV29-1 and J usage is TRBJ2-3; D uncertain. Trimming shortened V by 3 bases and J by 2 bases, and 9 bases separated the two germline ends. The germline V gene has CDR1 SQVTM and CDR2 ANQGSEA. CDR3 length equals 13 residues. This CDR3 reads CSVDEAHTDTQYF. The CDR3 DNA sequence: TGCAGCGTTGACGAGGCTCACACAGATACGCAGTATTTT.

The chain carries TRBV28 and TRBJ2-1, with D unclear. Between the trimmed V and J ends, which lost 3 bases and 7 bases, there was a span of 10 bases. CDR1 and CDR2 from the germline V gene are MDHEN and SYDVKM. The CDR3 consists of 13 residues. The DNA for the CDR3 is TGTGCCAGCAGTTTGACGGCGGCAAATGAGCAGTTCTTC. It yields the protein CASSLTAANEQFF.

The V call is TRBV9, the J call TRBJ1-2; 9 bases are a match to TRBD1. The CDR3 covers 16 residues. The germline CDR1 and CDR2 sequences are SGDLS and YYNGEE. Losses at the gene ends were 3 bases for V and 5 bases for J; bases not matched to a gene: 11. The CDR3 region is CASSEARQGDRYGYTF. In DNA form, the CDR3 reads TGTGCCAGCAGCGAGGCCCGACAGGGGGATAGATATGGCTACACCTTC. Variable domain in full (rest from reference TRBV9 and TRBJ1-2): DSGVTQTPKHLITATGQRVTLRCSPRSGDLSVYWYQQSLDQGLQFLIQYYNGEERAKGNILERFSAQQFPDLHSELNLSSLELGDSALYFCASSEARQGDRYGYTFGSGTRLTVV.

The rearrangement joins TRBV24-1 to TRBJ2-7; maybe TRBD1 (6 bases). Germline-derived CDR1 and CDR2 are KGHDR and SFDVKD. This CDR3 contains 13 residues. The V end was cut by 4 bases, the J end by 6 bases, with 12 bases between. The CDR3 spells CATSDPGHREQYF. CDR3 DNA sequence: TGTGCCACCAGTGACCCGGGACACCGCGAGCAGTACTTC.

This clone was observed a few times. V and J are TRBV23-1 and TRBJ2-7; no clear D. TRBV23-1 is annotated as an ORF whose role is uncertain. Trimming cost V 4 bases and J 5 bases, with 6 bases left between them. The length of the CDR3 is 11 residues. DNA for the CDR3: TGCGCCAGCAGTCCACGGGACGAGCAGTACTTC. This sequence encodes CASSPRDEQYF.

The chain uses TRBV5-1 and TRBJ1-1; D not resolved. The ends were cut back, 0 bases at V and 5 bases at J, with 14 bases in the middle. The germline V gene has CDR1 SGHRS and CDR2 YFSETQ. The CDR3 loop spans 15 amino acids. CDR3 bases: TGCGCCAGCAGCTTGGATTGGGGTGTGGGGACTGAAGCTTTCTTT. Protein product: CASSLDWGVGTEAFF.

This chain joins TRBV3-1 (or the pseudogene TRBV3-2) and TRBJ2-1; 11 bases line up with TRBD2. Losses at the gene ends were 4 bases for V and 6 bases for J; bases not matched to a gene: 8. CDR3 length: 16 amino acids. From germline, CDR1 is LGHDT and CDR2 YNNKEL (reference sequence). The CDR3: CASSLAGGPPGNEQFF. CDR3 nucleotides: TGTGCCAGCAGCCTAGCGGGGGGGCCCCCAGGCAATGAGCAGTTCTTC.

The V and J genes are TRBV28 and TRBJ1-3, with D tentatively TRBD1 (5 bases). Germline values: CDR1 MDHEN, CDR2 SYDVKM. CDR3 length: 14 residues. The ends were cut back, 7 bases at V and 4 bases at J, with 14 bases in the middle. CDR3 DNA: TGTGCCAGCAACTCTGACAGTTCCGGAAACACCATATATTTT. This codes for CASNSDSSGNTIYF.

The chain carries TRBV4-2 and TRBJ1-1, with D hard to call. The CDR3 spans 17 residues. V was cut by 0 bases and J by 5 bases, with 19 bases left in between. Germline CDR1 LGHNA, CDR2 YNFKEQ. CDR3: CASSQDRYWRSGTEAFF. The CDR3 DNA is TGTGCCAGCAGCCAAGATCGGTATTGGAGATCGGGGACTGAAGCTTTCTTT.

V usage is TRBV24-1 and J usage is TRBJ2-1; TRBD2 matches at 14 bases. Germline V gene sequence: CDR1 KGHDR, CDR2 SFDVKD. The V and J ends lost 3 bases and 5 bases, in that order; junction bases with no gene match: 23. The CDR3 is 23 residues long. In nucleotides, the CDR3 is TGTGCCACCAGTGATCCCTTAACTGAGGGACTAGCGGGGGTTTTTAGGACCCACAATGAGCAGTTCTTC. The encoded protein is CATSDPLTEGLAGVFRTHNEQFF.

The chain has TRBV5-5 and TRBJ1-4; no clear D. The CDR3 consists of 14 residues. From germline, CDR1 is SGHKS and CDR2 YYEKEE (reference sequence). Deletions cut 6 bases from V and 8 bases from J, with 17 bases between. In nucleotides, the CDR3 is TGTGCCAGCACCGACCTAGCGGGCGAGGAAAAACTGTTTTTT. Translation gives CASTDLAGEEKLFF.

This clone is judged medium-sized. The rearrangement links TRBV7-9 to TRBJ2-1; no definite D call. Per the germline V gene, CDR1 is SEHNR and CDR2 is FQNEAQ (reference sequence). CDR3 length equals 12 residues. Trimming removed 2 bases from V and 1 base from J, with 0 bases in between. Here the CDR3 DNA reads TGTGCCAGCAGCTTATCCTACAATGAGCAGTTCTTC. Translation gives CASSLSYNEQFF.

The J gene is TRBJ1-5, the V gene TRBV19, with TRBD1 matching over 9 bases. CDR1 LNHDA and CDR2 SQIVND come from the germline V gene (reference sequence). The length of the CDR3 is 15 residues. With V trimmed by 6 bases and J by 5 bases, 8 bases remained unmatched. CDR3 region: CASSYGTGLHQPQHF. CDR3 in DNA: TGTGCCAGTAGCTACGGGACAGGGCTTCATCAGCCCCAGCATTTT.

The J gene is TRBJ2-5, the V gene TRBV6-2 or TRBV6-3; D perhaps matches TRBD1 (6 bases). This CDR3 comprises 14 residues. V was clipped by 4 bases and J by 1 base, with 10 bases between them. Germline assignment: CDR1 MNHEY and CDR2 SVGEGT. As DNA, the CDR3 is TGTGCCAGCAGTTGGGGGCCCCTCCAAGAGACCCAGTACTTC. It translates to CASSWGPLQETQYF.

The rearrangement links TRBV19 to TRBJ1-6; D is unresolved. Trimming took off 4 bases at V and 11 bases at J, with 12 bases between the two ends. The germline V gene has CDR1 LNHDA and CDR2 SQIVND (reference sequence). This CDR3 region has 13 residues. In DNA, the CDR3 is TGTGCCAGTAGTACGAGCGAACCCACACCCCTCCACTTT. Translation gives CASSTSEPTPLHF. The full variable domain, completed using reference TRBV19 and TRBJ1-6, is DGGITQSPKYLFRKEGQNVTLSCEQNLNHDAMYWYRQDPGQGLRLIYYSQIVNDFQKGDIAEGYSVSREKKESFPLTVTSAQKNPTAFYLCASSTSEPTPLHFGNGTRLTVT.

The table lists this clone with a few counts. V gene TRBV7-9 combines with J gene TRBJ2-7, with 12 bases fitting TRBD2. CDR3 size: 14 residues. Losses at the gene ends were 6 bases for V and 0 bases for J; bases not matched to a gene: 0. Germline V lookup: CDR1 SEHNR, CDR2 FQNEAQ (reference sequence). CDR3 region: CASRTSGGSYEQYF. The DNA for the CDR3 is TGTGCCAGCAGGACTAGCGGGGGCTCCTACGAGCAGTACTTC.

The chain couples TRBV5-1 to TRBJ1-2; 12 bases match TRBD1. This CDR3 spans 15 amino acids. Germline lookup yields CDR1 SGHRS and CDR2 YFSETQ. V lost 2 bases, J lost 6 bases, and 5 bases stayed unmatched. CDR3 in DNA: TGCGCCAGCAGCTTTCGGGACAGGGGGCTGGATGGCTACACCTTC. Protein sequence: CASSFRDRGLDGYTF. Full variable domain (remainder filled in from reference TRBV5-1 and TRBJ1-2): KAGVTQTPRYLIKTRGQQVTLSCSPISGHRSVSWYQQTPGQGLQFLFEYFSETQRNKGNFPGRFSGRQFSNSRSEMNVSTLELGDSALYLCASSFRDRGLDGYTFGSGTRLTVV.

This clone was recorded once. This chain connects TRBV7-2 to TRBJ1-1, with D hard to call. Germline assignment: CDR1 SGHTA and CDR2 FQGNSA. Trimming left V 1 base short and J 6 bases short, with 9 bases between. The length of the CDR3 is 13 residues. Here the CDR3 reads CASSLGGRAEAFF. Written as DNA, the CDR3 is TGTGCCAGCAGCTTAGGAGGGAGAGCTGAAGCTTTCTTT.

The V and J genes are TRBV12-3 or TRBV12-4 and TRBJ2-7; D is ambiguous. CDR3 length equals 11 residues. The V end lost 4 bases, the J end lost 3 bases, and 4 bases lay between the germline ends. The CDR3 bases are TGTGCCAGCAGTTCCGACTACGAGCAGTACTTC. It translates to CASSSDYEQYF.

The chain has TRBV27 and TRBJ1-4; possibly TRBD1 for D (5 bases). There are 14 residues in the CDR3. Between the trimmed V and J ends, which lost 2 bases and 8 bases, there was a span of 12 bases. Looked up from germline, CDR1 is MNHEY and CDR2 is SMNVEV (reference sequence). This CDR3 reads CASSLVGVGEKLFF. The CDR3 bases are TGTGCCAGCAGTTTAGTAGGGGTGGGGGAAAAACTGTTTTTT.

This clone appeared once. This rearrangement joins TRBV5-1 to TRBJ1-2, with 7 nucleotides matching TRBD1. Germline CDR1 SGHRS, CDR2 YFSETQ. The CDR3 extends over 12 amino acids. Trimming cost V 4 bases and J 6 bases; bases outside gene matches: 3. The CDR3 DNA reads TGCGCCAGCAGCGAGGGGGCGGATGGCTACACCTTC. It codes for CASSEGADGYTF.

The rearrangement joins TRBV7-2 to TRBJ2-7; D is perhaps TRBD1 (6 bases). Germline V CDR1 and CDR2: SGHTA, FQGNSA. V lost 5 bases and J 4 bases, leaving 12 bases between the germline ends. The CDR3 is 13 residues long. The CDR3 is CASSPRTVYEQYF. CDR3 DNA: TGTGCCAGCAGCCCCAGGACAGTGTACGAGCAGTACTTC. Complete variable domain (other parts from reference TRBV7-2 and TRBJ2-7): GAGVSQSPSNKVTEKGKDVELRCDPISGHTALYWYRQSLGQGLEFLIYFQGNSAPDKSGLPSDRFSAERTGGSVSTLTIQRTQQEDSAVYLCASSPRTVYEQYFGPGTRLTVT.

The chain combines TRBV7-3 with TRBJ1-2, with TRBD1 matching over 9 bases. The CDR3 is made up of 14 amino acids. Looked up from germline, CDR1 is SGHTA and CDR2 is FQGTGA. With V trimmed by 4 bases and J by 6 bases, 6 bases remained unmatched. This CDR3 reads CASSSQGAQNGYTF. CDR3 DNA: TGTGCCAGCAGCTCACAGGGGGCGCAAAATGGCTACACCTTC.

The chain carries TRBV19 and TRBJ2-1; 7 bases are shared with TRBD1. Germline CDR1 LNHDA, CDR2 SQIVND (reference sequence). The CDR3 loop spans 15 amino acids. Trimming at V came to 5 bases and at J to 2 bases, leaving 6 bases not matched to a gene. The CDR3 protein is CASSLGQGAYNEQFF. CDR3 nucleotide sequence: TGTGCCAGTAGTTTGGGGCAGGGGGCCTACAATGAGCAGTTCTTC.

The CDR3 nucleotides are TGTGCCAGCAGCCGAACAGGGAACAACGAGCAGTACTTC. Translation gives CASSRTGNNEQYF. The J gene is TRBJ2-7, the V gene TRBV12-3 or TRBV12-4, with D tentatively TRBD1 (6 bases). Trimming took off 6 bases at V and 5 bases at J, with 14 bases between the two ends. This CDR3 is built from 13 residues.